Each of the 17 T cell receptor beta chains below was sequenced from the same sample in a study of CD4 T cells in relation to SARS-CoV-2 and coronaviruses. TCRdb's copy holds only in-frame clones and misses some; the assay was immunoSEQ multiplex PCR. The profile shows over 25,000 clones, roughly four fifths of them singletons. Their antigens remain unidentified. Before the COVID-19 pandemic, during about 2010-2019, CD4+ T cells were taken from unexposed donors. After roughly ten days of culture, CD4+ T cells were isolated. Input material: CD4+ T cells from PBMCs, cultured in vitro. These receptors all come from a human donor in good health.

CDR3 residues: CASRAGTGRTGELFF. Written as DNA, the CDR3 is TGTGCCAGCAGGGCCGGGACAGGGAGAACCGGGGAGCTGTTTTTT. The J gene is TRBJ2-2, the V gene TRBV5-4; 9 bases fit TRBD1. The germline V gene has CDR1 SGHNT and CDR2 YYREEE (reference sequence). The CDR3 has 15 amino acids. Unmatched junction bases numbered 7, after V lost 5 bases and J lost 5 bases. Together with reference TRBV5-4 and TRBJ2-2, the CDR3 gives the full variable domain: ETGVTQSPTHLIKTRGQQVTLRCSSQSGHNTVSWYQQALGQGPQFIFQYYREEENGRGNFPPRFSGLQFPNYSSELNVNALELDDSALYLCASRAGTGRTGELFFGEGSRLTVL.

The chain recombines TRBV27 with TRBJ2-5; 9 nucleotides align to TRBD2. Germline CDR1 reads MNHEY; CDR2 reads SMNVEV (reference sequence). CDR3 length: 13 amino acids. J was trimmed by 0 bases and V by 9 bases; bases with no gene match: 2. Here the CDR3 DNA reads TGTGCCAGTCAGCGGGAGGACCAAGAGACCCAGTACTTC. Translated, it gives CASQREDQETQYF.

The chain uses TRBV5-8 and TRBJ1-1; maybe TRBD1 (6 bases). This CDR3 has 14 residues. The ends were cut back, 0 bases at V and 5 bases at J, with 11 bases in the middle. The V gene's germline CDR1 is SGHTS and CDR2 YDEGEE. In nucleotides, the CDR3 is TGTGCCAGCAGCTTGGTACAGGGTGGAACTGAAGCTTTCTTT. It translates to CASSLVQGGTEAFF.

In the case of this clone: An end of the junction does not agree with germline; a read error may underlie this. The CDR3 reads CASSLGPATGYEQYF. The CDR3 DNA sequence: TGTGCCAGCAGTTTAGGCCCTGCAACTGGCTACGAGCAGTACTTC. The chain combines TRBV7-8 with TRBJ2-7; D unclear. The germline gives CDR1 SGHVS, CDR2 FQNEAQ. This CDR3 spans 15 amino acids.

The J gene is TRBJ1-5, the V gene TRBV19, with D possibly matching TRBD1 (6 bases). The V and J ends lost 6 bases and 5 bases respectively, with 14 bases between them. The V gene's germline CDR1 is LNHDA and CDR2 SQIVND (reference sequence). CDR3 size: 14 residues. The CDR3 loop reads CASSQRGGDQPQHF. The CDR3 nucleotides read TGTGCCAGTAGCCAGAGGGGGGGAGATCAGCCCCAGCATTTT. Variable domain in full (rest from reference TRBV19 and TRBJ1-5): DGGITQSPKYLFRKEGQNVTLSCEQNLNHDAMYWYRQDPGQGLRLIYYSQIVNDFQKGDIAEGYSVSREKKESFPLTVTSAQKNPTAFYLCASSQRGGDQPQHFGDGTRLSIL.

V gene TRBV9 combines with J gene TRBJ2-7, with TRBD1 matching over 11 bases. CDR1 and CDR2 from the germline V gene are SGDLS and YYNGEE. The CDR3 has 17 residues. J was trimmed by 2 bases and V by 4 bases; bases with no gene match: 11. The CDR3 region has the DNA TGTGCCAGCAGCTCAAGGGACAGGGGGGCAGTGCCCTACGAGCAGTACTTC. Translating it yields CASSSRDRGAVPYEQYF.

The V call is TRBV7-2, the J call TRBJ2-4; D call uncertain. There are 15 residues in the CDR3. Germline V gene lookup returns CDR1 SGHTA and CDR2 FQGNSA. V dropped 1 base and J dropped 6 bases, with 13 bases sitting between them. The CDR3 DNA sequence: TGTGCCAGCAGCTTAGTATCAGGAGCCCGAAACATTCAGTACTTC. Its translation: CASSLVSGARNIQYF.

In DNA, the CDR3 is TGTGCCAGCAGTTACTCGTCTTTGGGGGTGAACACTGAAGCTTTCTTT. Translation: CASSYSSLGVNTEAFF. The V and J genes are TRBV6-5 and TRBJ1-1, with D tentatively TRBD1 (5 bases). The CDR3 sequence is 16 residues long. Trimming took off 0 bases at V and 0 bases at J, with 11 bases between the two ends. The germline CDR1 and CDR2 sequences are MNHEY and SVGAGI.

The V call is TRBV5-4, the J call TRBJ1-1, with unresolved D. Germline V gene sequence: CDR1 SGHNT, CDR2 YYREEE (reference sequence). Trimming stripped 1 base from V and 5 bases from J, with 9 bases between. The CDR3 length is 13 residues. This CDR3 is CASSLRPWTEAFF. The DNA for the CDR3 is TGTGCCAGCAGCTTGAGGCCGTGGACTGAAGCTTTCTTT.

The chain uses TRBV10-3 and TRBJ2-3; 8 positions agree with TRBD2. CDR1 ENHRY and CDR2 SYGVKD come from the germline V gene. Trimming cost V 6 bases and J 5 bases; bases outside gene matches: 4. This CDR3 comprises 13 residues. As DNA, the CDR3 is TGTGCCATCAGGGACACTAGCGGAGATACGCAGTATTTT. This codes for CAIRDTSGDTQYF.

The genes are TRBV6-4 and TRBJ2-3; D uncertain. With 2 bases removed from V and 9 bases from J, the gap between germline ends came to 9 bases. The CDR3 consists of 12 residues. Looked up from germline, CDR1 is MRHNA and CDR2 is SNTAGT. The CDR3 loop is CASSDDGPTQYF. CDR3 DNA: TGTGCCAGCAGTGACGACGGCCCAACGCAGTATTTT.

V is TRBV14 and J is TRBJ2-3, with 7 positions matching TRBD2. The CDR3 is made up of 15 amino acids. Looked up from germline, CDR1 is SGHDN and CDR2 is FVKESK. The J segment lost 3 bases and the V segment lost 5 bases, leaving 8 bases of the junction unmatched. In nucleotides, the CDR3 is TGTGCCAGCAGCGTGCGGGCGGGAGTAACAGATACGCAGTATTTT. Translating gives CASSVRAGVTDTQYF. Based on the CDR3 plus reference TRBV14 and TRBJ2-3, the full variable domain is EAGVTQFPSHSVIEKGQTVTLRCDPISGHDNLYWYRRVMGKEIKFLLHFVKESKQDESGMPNNRFLAERTGGTYSTLKVQPAELEDSGVYFCASSVRAGVTDTQYFGPGTRLTVL.

The chain couples TRBV7-2 to TRBJ2-7; 7 bases agree with TRBD1. V shed 5 bases, J shed 5 bases, and the junction held 12 bases outside the gene matches. CDR1 is SGHTA, CDR2 FQGNSA, per germline. The CDR3 runs 15 residues. CDR3 DNA sequence: TGTGCCAGCAGCGCTCAGGGGGAACGGGTCGACGAGCAGTACTTC. Translating gives CASSAQGERVDEQYF.

This clone was detected a few times. The V gene is TRBV4-1, the J gene TRBJ2-7; 7 bases line up with TRBD2. The CDR3 is 17 residues long. Germline values: CDR1 MGHRA, CDR2 YSYEKL. V gave up 0 bases and J gave up 3 bases; unmatched junction bases: 11. CDR3 coding DNA: TGCGCCAGCAGCCAAGATTTGGGGAGGGCGGTGGACTACGAGCAGTACTTC. It is translated as CASSQDLGRAVDYEQYF.

The chain uses TRBV5-1 and TRBJ1-2; no reliable D call. V was pared by 4 bases and J by 4 bases, with 14 bases between. This CDR3 contains 14 residues. Germline V lookup: CDR1 SGHRS, CDR2 YFSETQ. The CDR3 DNA reads as TGCGCCAGCAGCCCGGAGGGCGCCCTCTATGGCTACACCTTC. This gives the protein CASSPEGALYGYTF.

The chain is built from TRBV2 and TRBJ2-7; 10 positions agree with TRBD2. The germline gives CDR1 SNHLY, CDR2 FYNNEI. The CDR3 length is 16 residues. The J segment lost 6 bases and the V segment lost 2 bases, leaving 10 bases of the junction unmatched. CDR3 residues: CASSERLAGAFGEQYF. CDR3 sequence (DNA): TGTGCCAGCAGTGAAAGGCTAGCGGGAGCATTCGGCGAGCAGTACTTC.

The chain links TRBV19 to TRBJ1-1, with D perhaps matching TRBD1 (6 bases). The CDR3 loop spans 17 amino acids. Germline lookup yields CDR1 LNHDA and CDR2 SQIVND (reference sequence). V was shortened by 4 bases and J by 3 bases, with 21 bases between the two germline ends. The CDR3 DNA reads TGTGCCAGTAGTACTAAGCACGGGGTGGCAGGGGACACTGAAGCTTTCTTT. Protein product: CASSTKHGVAGDTEAFF.